The text below deals with one T cell receptor beta chain. This clonotype was counted at least ten times. This receptor's antigen is unknown. No base quality values were provided; no much bigger clone lies one nucleotide off. V loses 3 bases of germline sequence and J loses 3 bases, and the interval between the two ends is 12 bases. There are 13 amino acids in the CDR3, from cysteine to phenylalanine inclusive. The sequence is cut down to CDR3 DNA, 39 bases in frame from base 1. The germline V gene encodes CDR1 DFQATT and CDR2 SNEGSKA (reference sequence). This record belongs to a study of identical twins (dated by TCRdb to between 2015 and 2016). At the level of the whole study: To test whether fetal clonotypes persist, the study used deep sequencing on TCR alpha and beta repertoires from monozygotic twins, unrelated adults of various ages, and cord blood. To rule out contamination, the twin experiments were replicated at different times with different library preparation protocols. The paper's findings and limits, for the study overall: Because the same donors could not be followed over many years, the conclusions depended on cross-sectional statistical analysis. The excess sharing between twins in beta out-of-frame sequences was weaker because fewer shared sequences reduced the signal-to-noise ratio. Compared with coincidental sharing between unrelated individuals, out-of-frame TCR alpha sequences shared between twins showed an excess of sequences with low generation probability. Invariant T cells such as MAIT and iNKT could partly confound zero-insertion analyses, although diverse VJ usage argued against such confounding for most clonotypes. In monozygotic twins, recombination models systematically underestimated out-of-frame TCR alpha sharing, but the models matched the sharing seen between unrelated individuals. Abundant cord blood beta clonotypes had fewer insertions, young adult naive repertoires showed a similar but weaker trend, and memory repertoires showed no such trend.

Every donor in the study was a healthy Caucasian. Three pairs of female monozygotic twins, all aged roughly 18 to 29 years, made up the twin cohort. CD4+ and CD8+ T cell populations were isolated with positive isolation kits from Invitrogen. Libraries were constructed by 5' RACE. Sequencing took place on an Illumina HiSeq 2000. Template switching introduced a universal primer binding site; the final cDNA contained a unique molecular identifier, enabling accurate counting of TCR cDNA molecules. Specific primers in the conserved constant-segment region were used to synthesize first-strand cDNA for the TCR alpha and beta chains. To control for contamination, every cDNA library was double barcoded, receiving both a SMART-Mk sample barcode and Illumina barcodes. TruSeq adapter sequences, together with Illumina sample barcodes, were added in two successive PCR steps. The TCR alpha and beta cDNA libraries were sequenced on the Illumina HiSeq platform using custom primers. As for the original processing: Unique molecular identifiers were extracted from raw reads with MiGEC, and CDR3 positions were determined with MiXCR. Recombination models were inferred per individual with the repgenHMM and IGoR tools using an EM algorithm. The tcR package in R was used for shared clonotype analysis, with sharing normalized by the product of cloneset sizes. To study raw recombination without the effects of thymic and clonal selection, out-of-frame nonproductive sequences were analyzed. The raw public reads went through TCRdb reprocessing: fastp at Q25, MiXCR clone calling, in-frame beta chains kept. Rows matching on CDR3 protein sequence are summarized as one entry with the most common DNA and genes. TCRdb's processing, not the authors', yielded these V and J calls. The sample data list around 470,000 distinct CDR3 sequences, and 11% to 15% of these were observed just once. The biggest ten clones account for approximately 0.52% of the sample.

The sample was also reused in another study, on yellow fever vaccine responses in identical twins. That second publication adds: According to the authors, in identical twins the way T cells responded to vaccination appeared partly convergent and partly personalized. Focusing on identical twins, the study followed the T cell clones that responded to the vaccine, and did so with precision.

This receptor was identified in a woman younger than 30 in good health. The sequence links TRBV20-1 to TRBJ2-7, with TRBD2 perhaps the D gene, on 5 matching bases. The specimen sequenced was CD4+ T cells sorted from blood. This receptor has the CDR3 CSASISRDYEQYF. The DNA sequence follows: TGCAGTGCTAGTATTTCCCGGGACTACGAGCAGTACTTC.